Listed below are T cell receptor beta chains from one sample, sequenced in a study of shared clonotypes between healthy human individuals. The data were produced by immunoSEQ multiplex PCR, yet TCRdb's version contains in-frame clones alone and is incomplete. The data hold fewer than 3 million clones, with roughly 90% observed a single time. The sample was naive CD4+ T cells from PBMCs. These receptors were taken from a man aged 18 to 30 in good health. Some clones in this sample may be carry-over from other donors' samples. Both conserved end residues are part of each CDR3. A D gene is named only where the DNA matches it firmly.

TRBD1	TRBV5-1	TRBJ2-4	CASSLEQGVHIQYF
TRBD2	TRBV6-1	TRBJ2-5	CASSESLVAGGETQYF
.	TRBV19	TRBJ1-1	CASSLLGGNTEAFF
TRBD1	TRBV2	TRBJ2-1	CASSEEMGQYNEQFF
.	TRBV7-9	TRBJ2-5	CASSSLWGLKGRQETQYF
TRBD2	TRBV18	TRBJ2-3	CASSPRLAGGADTQYF
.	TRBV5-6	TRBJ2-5	CASSPYGFGTQYF
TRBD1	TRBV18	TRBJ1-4	CASSPRAGTGGAGTNEKLFF
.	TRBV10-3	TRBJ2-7	CTIRSGTDSYEQYF
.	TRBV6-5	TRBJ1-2	CASSSPGALGGYTF
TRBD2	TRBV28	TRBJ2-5	CASSLAGGGETQYF
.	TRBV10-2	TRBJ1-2	CASKSPGPNYGYTF
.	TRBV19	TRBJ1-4	CASSARSPSGEKLFF
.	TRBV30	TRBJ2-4	CAWSVSHLNIQYF
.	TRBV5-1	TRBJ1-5	CASSLDPNGNQPQHF